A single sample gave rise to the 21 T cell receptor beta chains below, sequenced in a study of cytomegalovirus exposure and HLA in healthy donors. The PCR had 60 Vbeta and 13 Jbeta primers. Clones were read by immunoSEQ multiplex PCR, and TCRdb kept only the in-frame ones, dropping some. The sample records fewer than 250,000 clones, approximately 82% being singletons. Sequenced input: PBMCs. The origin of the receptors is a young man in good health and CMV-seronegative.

In DNA form, the CDR3 reads TGTGCCTGGAGTGTACTCTTTCCCACCCTTGTTAAGCAGTACTTC. Translation: CAWSVLFPTLVKQYF. This chain connects TRBV30 to TRBJ2-7; D not certain. The V gene lost 0 bases and the J gene lost 8 bases, with 20 bases spanning the gap. Germline V gives CDR1 GTSNPN, CDR2 SVGIG (reference sequence). There are 15 residues in the CDR3.

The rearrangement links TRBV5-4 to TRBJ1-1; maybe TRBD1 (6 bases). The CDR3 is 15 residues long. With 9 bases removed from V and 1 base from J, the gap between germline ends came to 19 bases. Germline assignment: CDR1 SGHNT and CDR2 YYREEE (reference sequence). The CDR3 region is CATQGETGRNTEAFF. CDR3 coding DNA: TGTGCCACCCAAGGGGAGACAGGCCGGAACACTGAAGCTTTCTTT.

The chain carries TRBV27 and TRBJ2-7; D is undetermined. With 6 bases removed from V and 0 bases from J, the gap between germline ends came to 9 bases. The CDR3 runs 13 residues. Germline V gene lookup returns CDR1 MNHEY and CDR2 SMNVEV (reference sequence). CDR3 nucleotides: TGTGCCAGCAGCCGCCAGATCTCCTACGAGCAGTACTTC. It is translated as CASSRQISYEQYF.

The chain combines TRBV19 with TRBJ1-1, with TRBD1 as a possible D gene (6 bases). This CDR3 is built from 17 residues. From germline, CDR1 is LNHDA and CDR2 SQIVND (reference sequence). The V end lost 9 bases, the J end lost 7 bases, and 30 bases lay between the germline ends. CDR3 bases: TGTGCCAGCCTAGGCCCGGCGGCAGGGGTGGTTTCGGGTGAAGCTTTCTTT. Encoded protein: CASLGPAAGVVSGEAFF.

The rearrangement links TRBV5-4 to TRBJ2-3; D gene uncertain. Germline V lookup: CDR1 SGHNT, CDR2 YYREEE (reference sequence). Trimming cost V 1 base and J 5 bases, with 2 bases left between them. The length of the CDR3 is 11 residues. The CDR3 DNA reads TGTGCCAGCAGCTTGCTAGATACGCAGTATTTT. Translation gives CASSLLDTQYF.

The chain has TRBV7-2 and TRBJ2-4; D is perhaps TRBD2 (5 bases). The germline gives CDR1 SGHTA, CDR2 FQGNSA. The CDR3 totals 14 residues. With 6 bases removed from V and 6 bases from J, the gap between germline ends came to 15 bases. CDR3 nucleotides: TGTGCCAGCAGAGGTGGCCGGGCGGGAAACATTCAGTACTTC. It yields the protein CASRGGRAGNIQYF.

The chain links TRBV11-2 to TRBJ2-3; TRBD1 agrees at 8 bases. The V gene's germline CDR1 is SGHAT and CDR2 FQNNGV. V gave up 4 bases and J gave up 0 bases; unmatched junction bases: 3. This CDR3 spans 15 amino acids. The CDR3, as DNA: TGTGCCAGCAGCTCGGGACAGGCCAGCACAGATACGCAGTATTTT. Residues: CASSSGQASTDTQYF.

In DNA form, the CDR3 reads TGTGCCACCGCACGACAGGGGAACACTGAAGCTTTCTTT. Translating gives CATARQGNTEAFF. The V call is TRBV7-6, the J call TRBJ1-1, with TRBD1 identical over 7 bases. The germline gives CDR1 SGHVS, CDR2 FNYEAQ. The ends lost 10 bases at V and 1 base at J; junction bases unmatched: 6. The CDR3 is made up of 13 amino acids. Complete variable domain (other parts from reference TRBV7-6 and TRBJ1-1): GAGVSQSPRYKVTKRGQDVALRCDPISGHVSLYWYRQALGQGPEFLTYFNYEAQQDKSGLPNDRFSAERPEGSISTLTIQRTEQRDSAMYRCATARQGNTEAFFGQGTRLTVV.

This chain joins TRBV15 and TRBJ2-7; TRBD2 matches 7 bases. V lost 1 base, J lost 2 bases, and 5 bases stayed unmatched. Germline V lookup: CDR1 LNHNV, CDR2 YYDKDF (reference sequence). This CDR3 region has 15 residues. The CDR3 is CATSRGTSSTYEQYF. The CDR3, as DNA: TGTGCCACCAGCAGAGGGACTAGTTCTACCTACGAGCAGTACTTC.

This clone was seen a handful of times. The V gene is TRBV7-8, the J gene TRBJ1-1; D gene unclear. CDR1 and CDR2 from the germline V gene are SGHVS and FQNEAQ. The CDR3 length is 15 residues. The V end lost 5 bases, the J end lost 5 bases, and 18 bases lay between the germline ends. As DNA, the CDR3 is TGTGCCAGCAGCCCCTCATTCCTAAGCGGAACTGAAGCTTTCTTT. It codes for CASSPSFLSGTEAFF.

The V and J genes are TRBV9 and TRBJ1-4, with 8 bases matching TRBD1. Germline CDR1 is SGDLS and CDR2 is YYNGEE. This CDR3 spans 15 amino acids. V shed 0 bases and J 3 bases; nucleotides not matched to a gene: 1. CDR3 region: CASSVGQGSNEKLFF. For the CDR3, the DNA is TGTGCCAGCAGCGTAGGACAGGGGTCTAATGAAAAACTGTTTTTT. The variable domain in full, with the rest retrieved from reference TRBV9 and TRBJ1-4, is DSGVTQTPKHLITATGQRVTLRCSPRSGDLSVYWYQQSLDQGLQFLIQYYNGEERAKGNILERFSAQQFPDLHSELNLSSLELGDSALYFCASSVGQGSNEKLFFGSGTQLSVL.

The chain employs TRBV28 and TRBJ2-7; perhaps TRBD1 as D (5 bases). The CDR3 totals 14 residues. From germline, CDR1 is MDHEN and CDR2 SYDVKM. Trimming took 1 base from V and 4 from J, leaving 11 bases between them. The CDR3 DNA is TGTGCCAGCAGTTTATTAGGGGTGAGATACGAGCAGTACTTC. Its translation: CASSLLGVRYEQYF.

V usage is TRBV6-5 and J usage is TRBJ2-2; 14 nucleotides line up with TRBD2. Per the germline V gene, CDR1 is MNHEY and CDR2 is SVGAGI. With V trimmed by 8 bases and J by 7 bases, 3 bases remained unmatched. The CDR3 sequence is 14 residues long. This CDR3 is CASRLAGGGGELFF. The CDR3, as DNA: TGTGCCAGCCGACTAGCGGGAGGGGGCGGGGAGCTGTTTTTT.

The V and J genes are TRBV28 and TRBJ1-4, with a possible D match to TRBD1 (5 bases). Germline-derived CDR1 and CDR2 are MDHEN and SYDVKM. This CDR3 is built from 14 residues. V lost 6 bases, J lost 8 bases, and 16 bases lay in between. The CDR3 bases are TGTGCCAGCAGCGTGGCGGGGCGATTGGAAAAACTGTTTTTT. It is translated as CASSVAGRLEKLFF.

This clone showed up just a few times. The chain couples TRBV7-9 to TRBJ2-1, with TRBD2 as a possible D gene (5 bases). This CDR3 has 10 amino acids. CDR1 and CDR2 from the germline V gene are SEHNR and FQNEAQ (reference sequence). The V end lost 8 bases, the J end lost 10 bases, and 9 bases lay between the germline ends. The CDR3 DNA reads TGTGCCAGCGGGGAGACAGAGCAGTTCTTC. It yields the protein CASGETEQFF.

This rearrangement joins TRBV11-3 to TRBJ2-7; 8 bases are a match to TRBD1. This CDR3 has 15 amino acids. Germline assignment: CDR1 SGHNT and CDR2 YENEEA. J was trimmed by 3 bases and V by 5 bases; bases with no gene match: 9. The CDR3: CASSRTGDRSYEQYF. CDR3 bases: TGTGCCAGCAGCCGAACCGGGGACAGGAGCTACGAGCAGTACTTC.

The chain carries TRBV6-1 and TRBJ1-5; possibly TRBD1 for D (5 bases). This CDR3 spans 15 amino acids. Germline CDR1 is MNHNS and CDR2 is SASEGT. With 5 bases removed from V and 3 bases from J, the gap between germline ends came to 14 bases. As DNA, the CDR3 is TGTGCCAGCAGTTTAAGGGGTGGCCTCAATCAGCCCCAGCATTTT. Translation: CASSLRGGLNQPQHF.

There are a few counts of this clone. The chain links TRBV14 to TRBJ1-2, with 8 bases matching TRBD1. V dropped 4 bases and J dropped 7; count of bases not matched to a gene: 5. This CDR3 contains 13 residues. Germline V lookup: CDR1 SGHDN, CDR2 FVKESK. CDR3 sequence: CASSPRTGSGYTF. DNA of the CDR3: TGTGCCAGCAGCCCCCGGACAGGGAGTGGCTACACCTTC.

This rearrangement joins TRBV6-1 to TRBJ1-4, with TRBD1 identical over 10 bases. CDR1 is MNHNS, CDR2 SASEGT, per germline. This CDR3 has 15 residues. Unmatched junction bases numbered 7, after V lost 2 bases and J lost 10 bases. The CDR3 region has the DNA TGTGCCAGCAGTGAATCCGGGACAGGGGAGGGAAAACTGTTTTTT. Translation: CASSESGTGEGKLFF.

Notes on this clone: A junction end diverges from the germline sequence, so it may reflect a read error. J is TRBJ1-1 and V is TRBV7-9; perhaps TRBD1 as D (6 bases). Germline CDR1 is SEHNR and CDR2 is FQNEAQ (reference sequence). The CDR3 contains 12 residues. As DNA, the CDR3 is TGTTCCAGCAGTCCACAGGGCACTGAAGCTTTCTTT. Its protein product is CSSSPQGTEAFF. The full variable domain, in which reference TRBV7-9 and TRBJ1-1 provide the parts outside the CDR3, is DTGVSQNPRHKITKRGQNVTFRCDPISEHNRLYWYRQTLGQGPEFLTYFQNEAQLEKSRLLSDRFSAERPKGSFSTLEIQRTEQGDSAMYLCSSSPQGTEAFFGQGTRLTVV.

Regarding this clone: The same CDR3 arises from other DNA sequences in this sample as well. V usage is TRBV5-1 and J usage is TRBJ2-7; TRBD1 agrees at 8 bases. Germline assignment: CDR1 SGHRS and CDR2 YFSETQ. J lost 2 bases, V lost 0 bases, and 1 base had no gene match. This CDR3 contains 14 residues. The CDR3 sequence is CASSLGQGPYEQYF. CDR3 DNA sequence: TGCGCCAGCAGCTTGGGACAGGGGCCCTACGAGCAGTACTTC.